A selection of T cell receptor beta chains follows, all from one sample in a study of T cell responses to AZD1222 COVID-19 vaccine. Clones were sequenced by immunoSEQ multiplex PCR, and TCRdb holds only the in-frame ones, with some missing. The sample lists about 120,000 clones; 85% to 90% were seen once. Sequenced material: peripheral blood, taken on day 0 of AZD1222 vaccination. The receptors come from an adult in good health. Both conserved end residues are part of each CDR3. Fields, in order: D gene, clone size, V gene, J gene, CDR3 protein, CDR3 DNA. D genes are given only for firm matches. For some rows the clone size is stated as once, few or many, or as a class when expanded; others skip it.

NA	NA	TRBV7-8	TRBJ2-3	CASSLGGATDTQYF	TGTGCCAGCAGCTTGGGGGGCGCCACAGATACGCAGTATTTT
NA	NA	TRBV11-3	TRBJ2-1	CASSLDVGVGGEQFF	TGTGCCAGCAGCTTAGATGTGGGAGTCGGGGGTGAGCAGTTCTTC
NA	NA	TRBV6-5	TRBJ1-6	CATKIGGERNSPLHF	TGTGCCACAAAAATCGGGGGGGAGCGGAATTCACCCCTCCACTTT
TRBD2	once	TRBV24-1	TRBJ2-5	CANPRGSSFQETQYF	TGTGCCAACCCCCGCGGGAGCAGCTTCCAAGAGACCCAGTACTTC
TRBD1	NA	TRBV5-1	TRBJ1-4	CASRGTASEKLFF	TGCGCCAGCAGGGGGACAGCAAGTGAAAAACTGTTTTTT
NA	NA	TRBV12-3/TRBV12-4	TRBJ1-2	CASSPRLAGYTF	TGTGCCAGCAGTCCTAGACTCGCAGGCTACACCTTC
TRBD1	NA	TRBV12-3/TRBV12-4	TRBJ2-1	CASGQGDEQFF	TGTGCCAGCGGACAGGGGGATGAGCAGTTCTTC
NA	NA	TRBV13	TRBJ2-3	CASSRTGEAGVGTDTQYF	TGTGCCAGCTCACGGACAGGAGAAGCGGGAGTGGGCACAGATACGCAGTATTTT
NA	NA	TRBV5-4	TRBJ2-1	CASSLVPGEYEQFF	TGTGCCAGCAGCTTGGTTCCGGGGGAGTATGAGCAGTTCTTC
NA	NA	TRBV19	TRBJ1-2	CASSIVGPAVAVEGYTF	TGTGCCAGTAGTATAGTGGGCCCCGCGGTCGCCGTGGAGGGCTACACCTTC
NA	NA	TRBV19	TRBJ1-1	CASSIAPAGTTEAFF	TGTGCCAGTAGTATAGCCCCCGCAGGGACCACTGAAGCTTTCTTT
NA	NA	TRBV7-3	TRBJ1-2	CASSSAQGGGYTF	TGTGCCAGCAGCTCAGCACAGGGTGGTGGCTACACCTTC
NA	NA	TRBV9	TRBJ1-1	CASSVGDGMNTEAFF	TGTGCCAGCAGCGTAGGGGACGGAATGAACACTGAAGCTTTCTTT
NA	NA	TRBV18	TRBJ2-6	CASSPPRSGANVLTF	TGTGCCAGCTCACCACCTCGCTCTGGGGCCAACGTCCTGACTTTC
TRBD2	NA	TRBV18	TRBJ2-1	CASSIRLAGETGSYNEQFF	TGTGCCAGCTCCATAAGACTAGCGGGGGAAACCGGCTCCTACAATGAGCAGTTCTTC
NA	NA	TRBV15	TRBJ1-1	CATSTGMNTEAFF	TGTGCCACCAGCACAGGGATGAACACTGAAGCTTTCTTT
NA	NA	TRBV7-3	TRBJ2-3	CASSSRRMDTQYF	TGTGCCAGCAGCTCCCGTAGGATGGATACGCAGTATTTT
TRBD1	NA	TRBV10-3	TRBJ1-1	CATGAGGNTEAFF	TGTGCCACCGGGGCAGGGGGGAACACTGAAGCTTTCTTT
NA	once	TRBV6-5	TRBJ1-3	CASSYSRPPGNTIYF	TGTGCCAGCAGTTACTCTAGGCCACCTGGAAACACCATATATTTT
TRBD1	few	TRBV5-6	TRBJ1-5	CASSLWGQTSNQPQHF	TGTGCCAGCAGCTTATGGGGACAGACTAGCAATCAGCCCCAGCATTTT
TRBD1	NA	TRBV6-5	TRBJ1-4	CASRPGQGREKLFF	TGTGCCAGCAGGCCCGGACAGGGGAGGGAAAAACTGTTTTTT
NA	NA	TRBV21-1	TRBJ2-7	CASSKSDRPYEQYF	TGTGCCAGCAGCAAATCGGACAGACCCTACGAGCAGTACTTC
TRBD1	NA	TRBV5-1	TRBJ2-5	CASSLGPRQGVETQYF	TGCGCCAGCAGCTTGGGTCCGAGACAGGGGGTAGAGACCCAGTACTTC
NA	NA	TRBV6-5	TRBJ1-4	CATKAGSTNEKLFF	TGTGCCACTAAGGCGGGTTCAACTAATGAAAAACTGTTTTTT
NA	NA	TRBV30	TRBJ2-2	CAWSGGLSTGELFF	TGTGCCTGGAGTGGGGGGTTGAGTACCGGGGAGCTGTTTTTT
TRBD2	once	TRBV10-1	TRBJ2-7	CASRAPPSGAHYEQYF	TGCGCCAGCAGAGCGCCCCCTAGCGGGGCCCACTACGAGCAGTACTTC
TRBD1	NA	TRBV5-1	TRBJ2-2	CASSHAAGGTGELFF	TGCGCCAGCAGCCACGCGGCAGGGGGTACCGGGGAGCTGTTTTTT
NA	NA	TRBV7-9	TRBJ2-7	CASSTIQGAYEQYF	TGTGCCAGCAGCACCATACAGGGCGCCTACGAGCAGTACTTC
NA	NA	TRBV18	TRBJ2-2	CASSPPGGYGLMFTGELFF	TGTGCCAGCTCACCACCCGGCGGGTACGGCCTCATGTTCACCGGGGAGCTGTTTTTT
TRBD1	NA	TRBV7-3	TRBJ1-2	CASSSGTGGKEGYTF	TGTGCCAGCAGCTCCGGGACAGGGGGCAAGGAAGGCTACACCTTC
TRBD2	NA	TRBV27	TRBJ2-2	CASSPRALGGQNTGELFF	TGTGCCAGCAGTCCCCGGGCGCTGGGAGGGCAGAACACCGGGGAGCTGTTTTTT
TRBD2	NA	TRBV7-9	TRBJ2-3	CASSLTSGVFDTQYF	TGTGCCAGCAGCTTAACTAGCGGGGTTTTTGATACGCAGTATTTT
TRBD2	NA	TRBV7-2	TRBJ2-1	CASSKGLASGYNEQFF	TGTGCCAGCAGCAAAGGACTAGCCTCCGGATACAATGAGCAGTTCTTC
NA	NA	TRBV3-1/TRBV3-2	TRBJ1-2	CASSPRGEDGYTF	TGTGCCAGCAGCCCCCGGGGGGAAGATGGCTACACCTTC
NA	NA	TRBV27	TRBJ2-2	CASSLNTGELFF	TGTGCCAGCAGTCTTAATACCGGGGAGCTGTTTTTT
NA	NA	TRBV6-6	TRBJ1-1	CASSPNTEAFF	TGTGCCAGCAGCCCCAACACTGAAGCTTTCTTT
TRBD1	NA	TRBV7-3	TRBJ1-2	CASSGTGGTGGYTF	TGTGCCAGCAGTGGGACAGGGGGGACCGGTGGCTACACCTTC
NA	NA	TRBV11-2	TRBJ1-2	CASTNDPGYTF	TGTGCCAGCACCAACGATCCTGGCTACACCTTC
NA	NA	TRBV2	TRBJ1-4	CASSEGGRKSGKLFF	TGTGCCAGCAGTGAAGGGGGGAGGAAGTCTGGAAAACTGTTTTTT
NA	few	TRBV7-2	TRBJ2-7	CASSLEGGAYEQYF	TGTGCCAGCAGCTTAGAGGGCGGAGCCTACGAGCAGTACTTC
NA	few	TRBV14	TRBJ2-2	CASSGVGELFF	TGTGCCAGCAGCGGGGTCGGGGAGCTGTTTTTT
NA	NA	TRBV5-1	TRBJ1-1	CASSPLGRDNTEAFF	TGCGCCAGCAGCCCCCTGGGGCGGGATAACACTGAAGCTTTCTTT
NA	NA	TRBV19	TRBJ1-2	CASSHDRLIGYTF	TGTGCCAGTAGTCACGACCGACTTATTGGCTACACCTTC
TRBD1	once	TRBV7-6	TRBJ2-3	CASSHGTAAGVDTQYF	TGTGCCAGCAGCCACGGGACAGCGGCGGGCGTTGATACGCAGTATTTT
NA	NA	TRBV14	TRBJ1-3	CASSQGDSGNTIYF	TGTGCCAGCAGCCAAGGAGACTCTGGAAACACCATATATTTT
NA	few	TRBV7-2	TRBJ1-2	CASSLGGLGSGYGYTF	TGTGCCAGCAGCTTAGGTGGGCTGGGGTCCGGCTATGGCTACACCTTC
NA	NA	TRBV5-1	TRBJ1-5	CASSLDSAGPNQPQHF	TGCGCCAGCAGCTTGGACTCGGCGGGCCCCAATCAGCCCCAGCATTTT
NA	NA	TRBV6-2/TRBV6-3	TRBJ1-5	CASSYWGTYSNQPQHF	TGTGCCAGCAGTTACTGGGGCACCTATAGCAATCAGCCCCAGCATTTT
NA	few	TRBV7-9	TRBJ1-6	CASSGYSNSPLHF	TGTGCCAGCAGCGGTTACAGTAATTCACCCCTCCACTTT
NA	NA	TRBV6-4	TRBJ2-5	CASTRDYQETQYF	TGTGCCAGCACTCGGGACTACCAAGAGACCCAGTACTTC
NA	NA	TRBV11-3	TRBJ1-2	CASSPPRQVPHKYGYTF	TGTGCCAGCAGCCCCCCCCGACAGGTTCCCCATAAGTATGGCTACACCTTC